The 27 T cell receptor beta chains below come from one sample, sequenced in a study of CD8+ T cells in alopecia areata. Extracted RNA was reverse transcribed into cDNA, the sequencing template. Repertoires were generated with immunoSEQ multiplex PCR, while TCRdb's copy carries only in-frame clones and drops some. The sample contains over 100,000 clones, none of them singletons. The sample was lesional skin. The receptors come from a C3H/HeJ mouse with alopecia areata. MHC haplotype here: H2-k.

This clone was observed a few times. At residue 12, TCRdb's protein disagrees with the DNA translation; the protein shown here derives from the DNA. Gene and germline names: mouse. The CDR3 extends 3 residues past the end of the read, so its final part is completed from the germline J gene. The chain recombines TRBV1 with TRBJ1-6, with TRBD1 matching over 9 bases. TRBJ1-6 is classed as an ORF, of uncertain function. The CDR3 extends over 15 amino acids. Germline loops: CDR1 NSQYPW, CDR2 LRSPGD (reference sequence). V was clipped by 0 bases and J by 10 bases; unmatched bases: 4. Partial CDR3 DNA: TGCACCTGCAGTGCAGAGGGACAGGGAGGCTCGCCC. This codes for CTCSAEGQGGSP. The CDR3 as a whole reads CTCSAEGQGGSPLYF.

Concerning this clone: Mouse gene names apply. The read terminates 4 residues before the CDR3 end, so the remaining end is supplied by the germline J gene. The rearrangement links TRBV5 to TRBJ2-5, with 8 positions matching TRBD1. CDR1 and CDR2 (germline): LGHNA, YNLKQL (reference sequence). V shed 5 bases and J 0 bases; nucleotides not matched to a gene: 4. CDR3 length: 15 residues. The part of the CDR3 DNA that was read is TGTGCCAGCAGCGGGACAGGTCTTAACCAAGAC. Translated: CASSGTGLNQD. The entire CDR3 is CASSGTGLNQDTQYF.

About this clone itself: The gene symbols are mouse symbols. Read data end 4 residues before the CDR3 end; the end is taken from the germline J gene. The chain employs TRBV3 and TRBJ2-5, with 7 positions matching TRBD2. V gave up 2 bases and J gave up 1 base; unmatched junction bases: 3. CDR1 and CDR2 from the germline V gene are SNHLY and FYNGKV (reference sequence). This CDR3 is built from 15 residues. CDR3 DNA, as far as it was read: TGTGCCAGCAGCTTAACCTGGGGGTACCAAGAC. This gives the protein CASSLTWGYQD. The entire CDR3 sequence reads CASSLTWGYQDTQYF.

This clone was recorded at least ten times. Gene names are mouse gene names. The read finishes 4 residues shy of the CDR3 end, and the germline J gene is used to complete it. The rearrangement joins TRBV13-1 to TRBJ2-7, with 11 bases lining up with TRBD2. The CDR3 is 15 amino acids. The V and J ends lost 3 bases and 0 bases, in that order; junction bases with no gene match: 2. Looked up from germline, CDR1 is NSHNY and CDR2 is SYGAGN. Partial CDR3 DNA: TGTGCCAGCAGTGGGACTGGGGGGAGCTCCTAT. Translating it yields CASSGTGGSSY. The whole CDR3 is CASSGTGGSSYEQYF.

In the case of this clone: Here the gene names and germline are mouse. CDR3 DNA, as far as it was read: TGTGCCAGCAGTGATGACAGGGAGGTCTCC. This encodes CASSDDREVS. The whole CDR3 sequence is CASSDDREVSDYTF. The V call is TRBV13-3, the J call TRBJ1-2; D might be TRBD1 (6 bases). The read halts 4 residues ahead of the CDR3 end, with the missing end drawn from the germline J gene. Germline-derived CDR1 and CDR2 are NNHDY and SYVADS. V lost 0 bases and J lost 4, with 10 bases in between. The CDR3 is 14 amino acids.

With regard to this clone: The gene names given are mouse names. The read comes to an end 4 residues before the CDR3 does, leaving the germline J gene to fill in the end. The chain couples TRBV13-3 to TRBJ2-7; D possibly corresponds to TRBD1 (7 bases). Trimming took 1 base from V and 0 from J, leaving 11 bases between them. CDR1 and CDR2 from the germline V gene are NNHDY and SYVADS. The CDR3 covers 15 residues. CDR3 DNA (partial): TGTGCCAGCAGTGATAGGGGGCCACTCTCCTAT. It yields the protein CASSDRGPLSY. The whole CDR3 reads CASSDRGPLSYEQYF.

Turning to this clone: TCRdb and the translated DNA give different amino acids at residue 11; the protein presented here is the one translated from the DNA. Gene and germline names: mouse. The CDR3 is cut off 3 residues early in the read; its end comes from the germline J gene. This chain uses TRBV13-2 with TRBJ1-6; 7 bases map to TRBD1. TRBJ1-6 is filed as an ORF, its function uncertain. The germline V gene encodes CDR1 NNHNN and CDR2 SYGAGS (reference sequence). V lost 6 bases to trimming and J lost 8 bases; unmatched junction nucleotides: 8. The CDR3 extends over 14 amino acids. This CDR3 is CASEGAHGDSPLYF. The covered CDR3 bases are TGTGCCAGCGAGGGGGCGCATGGGGATTCGCCC.

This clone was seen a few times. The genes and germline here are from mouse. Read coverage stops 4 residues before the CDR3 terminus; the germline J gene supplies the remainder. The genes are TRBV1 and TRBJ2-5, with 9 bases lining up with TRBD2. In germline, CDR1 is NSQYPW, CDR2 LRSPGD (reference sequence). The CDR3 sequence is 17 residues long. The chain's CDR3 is CTCSAAPRDWEEDTQYF. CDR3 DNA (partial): TGCACCTGCAGTGCAGCCCCCCGGGACTGGGAGGAAGAC.

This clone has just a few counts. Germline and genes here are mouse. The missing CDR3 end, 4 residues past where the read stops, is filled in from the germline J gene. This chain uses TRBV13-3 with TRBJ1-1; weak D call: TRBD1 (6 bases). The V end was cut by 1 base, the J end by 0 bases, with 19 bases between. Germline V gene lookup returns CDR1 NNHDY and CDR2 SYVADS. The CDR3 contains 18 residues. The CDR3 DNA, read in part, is TGTGCCAGCAGTGATTCTCGGGACAATGTGTTTGCAAACACA. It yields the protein CASSDSRDNVFANT. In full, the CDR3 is CASSDSRDNVFANTEVFF.

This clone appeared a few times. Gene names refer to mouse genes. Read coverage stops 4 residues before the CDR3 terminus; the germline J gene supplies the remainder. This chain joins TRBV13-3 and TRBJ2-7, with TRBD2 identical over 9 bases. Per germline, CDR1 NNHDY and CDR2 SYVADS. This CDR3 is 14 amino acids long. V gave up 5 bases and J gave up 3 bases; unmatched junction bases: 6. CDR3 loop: CASSQTGLGYEQYF. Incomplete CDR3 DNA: TGTGCCAGCAGCCAAACGGGACTGGGCTAT.

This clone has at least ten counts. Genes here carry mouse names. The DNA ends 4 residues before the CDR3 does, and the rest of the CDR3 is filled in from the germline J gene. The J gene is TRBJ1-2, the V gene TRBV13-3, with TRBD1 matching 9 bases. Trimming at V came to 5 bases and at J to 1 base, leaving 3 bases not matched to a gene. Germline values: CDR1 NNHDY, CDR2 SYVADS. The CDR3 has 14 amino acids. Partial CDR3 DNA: TGTGCCAGCAGGGGACAGGGTAAAAACTCC. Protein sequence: CASRGQGKNS. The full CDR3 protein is CASRGQGKNSDYTF.

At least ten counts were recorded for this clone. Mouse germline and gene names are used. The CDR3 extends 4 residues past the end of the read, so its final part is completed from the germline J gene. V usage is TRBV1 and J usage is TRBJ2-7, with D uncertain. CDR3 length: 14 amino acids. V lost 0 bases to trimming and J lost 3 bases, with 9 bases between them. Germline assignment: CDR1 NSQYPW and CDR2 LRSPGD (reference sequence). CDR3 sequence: CTCSADLTVYEQYF. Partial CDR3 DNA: TGCACCTGCAGTGCAGATCTAACAGTCTAT.

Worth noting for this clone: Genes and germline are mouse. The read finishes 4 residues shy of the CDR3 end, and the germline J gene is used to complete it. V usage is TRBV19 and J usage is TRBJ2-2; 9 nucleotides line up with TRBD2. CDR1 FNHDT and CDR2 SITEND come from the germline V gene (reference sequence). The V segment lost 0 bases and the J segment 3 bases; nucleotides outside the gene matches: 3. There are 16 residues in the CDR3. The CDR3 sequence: CASSIGWGGDTGQLYF. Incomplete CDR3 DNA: TGTGCCAGCAGTATAGGCTGGGGGGGGGACACCGGG. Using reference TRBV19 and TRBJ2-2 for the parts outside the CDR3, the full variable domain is GGIITQTPKFLIGQEGQKLTLKCQQNFNHDTMYWYRQDSGKGLRLIYYSITENDLQKGDLSEGYDASREKKSSFSLTVTSAQKNEMAVFLCASSIGWGGDTGQLYFGEGSKLTVL.

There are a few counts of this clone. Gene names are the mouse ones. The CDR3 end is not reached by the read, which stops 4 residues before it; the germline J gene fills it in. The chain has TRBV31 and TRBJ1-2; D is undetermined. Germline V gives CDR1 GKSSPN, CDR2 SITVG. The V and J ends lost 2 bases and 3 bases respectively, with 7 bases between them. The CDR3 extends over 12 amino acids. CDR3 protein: CAWSSHYSDYTF. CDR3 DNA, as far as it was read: TGTGCCTGGAGTTCTCACTACTCC.

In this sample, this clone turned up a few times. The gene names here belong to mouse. This chain's CDR3 is CAWSLRDREAEQFF. The CDR3 DNA, read in part, is TGTGCCTGGAGTCTCCGGGACAGGGAGGCT. The chain carries TRBV31 and TRBJ2-1, with 9 bases matching TRBD1. The CDR3 end falls 4 residues outside the read, so it is completed with the germline J gene. This CDR3 is 14 amino acids long. Germline V gives CDR1 GKSSPN, CDR2 SITVG.

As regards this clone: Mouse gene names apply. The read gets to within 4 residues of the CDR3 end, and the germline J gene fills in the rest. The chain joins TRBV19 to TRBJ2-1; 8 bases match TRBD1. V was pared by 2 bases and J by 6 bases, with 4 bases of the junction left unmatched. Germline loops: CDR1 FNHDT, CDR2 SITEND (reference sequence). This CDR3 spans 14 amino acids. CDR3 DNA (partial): TGTGCCAGCAGTATTACAGGGGGATTTGCT. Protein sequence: CASSITGGFA. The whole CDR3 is CASSITGGFAEQFF.

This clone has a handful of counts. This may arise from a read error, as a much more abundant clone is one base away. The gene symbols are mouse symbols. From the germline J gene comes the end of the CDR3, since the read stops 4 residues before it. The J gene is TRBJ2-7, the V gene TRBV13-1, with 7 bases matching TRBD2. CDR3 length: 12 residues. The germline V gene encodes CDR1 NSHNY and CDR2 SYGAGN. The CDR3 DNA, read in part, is TGTGCCAGCAGTCGAACTGGGGAT. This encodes CASSRTGD. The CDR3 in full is CASSRTGDEQYF.

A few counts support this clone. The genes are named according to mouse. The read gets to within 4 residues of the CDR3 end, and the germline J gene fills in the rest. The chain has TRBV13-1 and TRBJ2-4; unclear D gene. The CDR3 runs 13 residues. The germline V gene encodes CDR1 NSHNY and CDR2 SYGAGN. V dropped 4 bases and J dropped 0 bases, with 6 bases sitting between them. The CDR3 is CASSTTSQNTLYF. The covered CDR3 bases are TGTGCCAGCAGTACTACCAGTCAAAAC.

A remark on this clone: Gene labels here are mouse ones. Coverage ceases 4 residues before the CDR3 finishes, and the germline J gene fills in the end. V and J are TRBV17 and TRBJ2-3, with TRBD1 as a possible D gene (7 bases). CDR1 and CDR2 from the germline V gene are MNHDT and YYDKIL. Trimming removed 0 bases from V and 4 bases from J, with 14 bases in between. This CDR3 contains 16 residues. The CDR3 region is CASSRDQGGASETLYF. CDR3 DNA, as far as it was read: TGTGCTAGCAGTAGAGATCAAGGGGGCGCTTCAGAA. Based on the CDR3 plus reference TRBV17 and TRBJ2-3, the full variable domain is DTTVKQNPRYKLARVGKPVNLICSQTMNHDTMYWYQKKPNQAPKLLLFYYDKILNREADTFEKFQSSRPNNSFCSLYIGSAGLEYSAMYLCASSRDQGGASETLYFGSGTRLTVL.

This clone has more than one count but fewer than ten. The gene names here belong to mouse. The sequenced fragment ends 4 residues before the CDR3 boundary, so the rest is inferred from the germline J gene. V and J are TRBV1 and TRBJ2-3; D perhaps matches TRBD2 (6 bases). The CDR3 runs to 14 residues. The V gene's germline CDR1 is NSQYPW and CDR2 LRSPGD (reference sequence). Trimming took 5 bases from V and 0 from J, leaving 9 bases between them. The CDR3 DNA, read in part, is TGCACCTGCAGTACGACTGGAAGTGCAGAA. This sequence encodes CTCSTTGSAE. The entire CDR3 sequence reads CTCSTTGSAETLYF.

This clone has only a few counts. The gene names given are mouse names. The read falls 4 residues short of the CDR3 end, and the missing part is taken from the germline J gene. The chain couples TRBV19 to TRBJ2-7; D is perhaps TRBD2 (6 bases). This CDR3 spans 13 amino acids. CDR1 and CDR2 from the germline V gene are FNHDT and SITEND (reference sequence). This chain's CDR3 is CASSITGQDEQYF. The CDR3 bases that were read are TGTGCCAGCAGTATAACTGGGCAAGAT.

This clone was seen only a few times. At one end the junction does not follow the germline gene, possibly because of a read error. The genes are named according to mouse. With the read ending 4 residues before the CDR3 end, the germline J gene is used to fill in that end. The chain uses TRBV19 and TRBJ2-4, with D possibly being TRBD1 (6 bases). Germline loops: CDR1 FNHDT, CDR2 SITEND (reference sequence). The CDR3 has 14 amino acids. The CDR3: CASSPGVFQNTLYF. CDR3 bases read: TGTGCTAGCAGTCCAGGGGTCTTTCAAAAC. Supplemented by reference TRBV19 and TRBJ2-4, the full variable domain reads GGIITQTPKFLIGQEGQKLTLKCQQNFNHDTMYWYRQDSGKGLRLIYYSITENDLQKGDLSEGYDASREKKSSFSLTVTSAQKNEMAVFLCASSPGVFQNTLYFGAGTRLSVL.

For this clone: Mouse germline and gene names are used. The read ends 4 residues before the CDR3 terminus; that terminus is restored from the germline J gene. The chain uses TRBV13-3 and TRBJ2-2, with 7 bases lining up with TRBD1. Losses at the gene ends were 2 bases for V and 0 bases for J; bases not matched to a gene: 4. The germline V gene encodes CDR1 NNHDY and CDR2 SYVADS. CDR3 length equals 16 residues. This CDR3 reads CASSDNRGANTGQLYF. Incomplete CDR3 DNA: TGTGCCAGCAGTGACAACAGGGGCGCAAACACCGGG.

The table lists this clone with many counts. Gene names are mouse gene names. The CDR3 here is CASRLLGNYAEQFF. The CDR3 bases that were read are TGTGCCAGCAGGCTACTGGGCAACTATGCT. The V gene is TRBV13-3, the J gene TRBJ2-1, with a weak D call TRBD2 (6 bases). The CDR3 end lies 4 residues beyond the end of the read and is filled in from the germline J gene. Germline V gives CDR1 NNHDY, CDR2 SYVADS. The CDR3 runs 14 residues. Trimming stripped 5 bases from V and 1 base from J, with 10 bases between.

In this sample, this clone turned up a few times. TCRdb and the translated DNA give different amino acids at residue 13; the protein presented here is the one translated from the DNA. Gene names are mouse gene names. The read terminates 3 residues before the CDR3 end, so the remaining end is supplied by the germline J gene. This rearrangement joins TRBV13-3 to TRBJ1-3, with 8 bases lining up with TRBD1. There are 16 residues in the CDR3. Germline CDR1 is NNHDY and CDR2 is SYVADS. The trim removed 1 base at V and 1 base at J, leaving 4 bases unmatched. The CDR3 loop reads CASSDFPGGSGNTLYF. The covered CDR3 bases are TGTGCCAGCAGTGATTTTCCAGGGGGCTCTGGAAATACG.

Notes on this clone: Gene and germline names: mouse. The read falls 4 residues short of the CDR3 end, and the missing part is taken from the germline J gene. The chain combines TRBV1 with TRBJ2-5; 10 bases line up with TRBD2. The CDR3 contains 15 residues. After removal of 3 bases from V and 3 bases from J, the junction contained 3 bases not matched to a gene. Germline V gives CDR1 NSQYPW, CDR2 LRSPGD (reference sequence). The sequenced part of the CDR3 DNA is TGCACCTGCAGTGCCAGACTGGGGGGACAAGAC. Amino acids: CTCSARLGGQD. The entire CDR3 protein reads CTCSARLGGQDTQYF.

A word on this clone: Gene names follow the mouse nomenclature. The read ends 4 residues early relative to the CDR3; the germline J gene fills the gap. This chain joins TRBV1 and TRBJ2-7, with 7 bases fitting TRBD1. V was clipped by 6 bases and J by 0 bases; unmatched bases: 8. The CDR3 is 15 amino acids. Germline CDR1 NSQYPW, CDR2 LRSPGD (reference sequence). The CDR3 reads CTCSAGTDSSYEQYF. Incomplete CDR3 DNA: TGCACCTGCAGCGCCGGGACAGACTCCTCCTAT.